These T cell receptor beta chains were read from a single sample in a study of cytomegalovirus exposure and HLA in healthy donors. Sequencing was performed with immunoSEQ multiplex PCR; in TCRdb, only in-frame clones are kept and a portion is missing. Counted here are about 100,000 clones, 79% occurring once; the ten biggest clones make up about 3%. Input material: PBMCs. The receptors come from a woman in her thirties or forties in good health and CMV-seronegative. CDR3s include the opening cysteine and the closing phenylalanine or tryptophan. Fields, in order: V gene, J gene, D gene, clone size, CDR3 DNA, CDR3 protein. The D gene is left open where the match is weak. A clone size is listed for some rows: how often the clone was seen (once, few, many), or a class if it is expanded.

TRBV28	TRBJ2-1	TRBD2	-	TGTGCCAGCAGTCCCCCAGCGGGGGGGATAGGTGAGCAGTTCTTC	CASSPPAGGIGEQFF
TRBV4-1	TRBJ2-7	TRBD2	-	TGCGCCAGCAGCCAACCAACTAGCGGGGGGAACTACGAGCAGTACTTC	CASSQPTSGGNYEQYF
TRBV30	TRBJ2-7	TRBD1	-	TGTGCCTGGTCCGACAGGGGCGATAGCGAGCAGTACTTC	CAWSDRGDSEQYF
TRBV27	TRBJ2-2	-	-	TGTGCCAGCAGTGGAAGCTTGGGCAGCCGGACCGGGGAGCTGTTTTTT	CASSGSLGSRTGELFF
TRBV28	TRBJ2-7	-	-	TGTGCCAGCAGTTTACAGGGGCACTACGAGCAGTACTTC	CASSLQGHYEQYF
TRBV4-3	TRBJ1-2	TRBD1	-	TGCGCCAGCAGCCAAGAAGGGGGCAGGCAAATCCTACTGGGCTATGGCTACACCTTC	CASSQEGGRQILLGYGYTF
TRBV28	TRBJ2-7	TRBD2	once	TGTGCCAGCAGTTTAGCGGGAGGGCCCCACGAGCAGTACTTC	CASSLAGGPHEQYF
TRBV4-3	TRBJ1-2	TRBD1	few	TGCGCCAGCAGCCAAGAGATAACAGGGGGACTCGGCTACACCTTC	CASSQEITGGLGYTF
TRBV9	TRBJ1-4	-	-	TGTGCCAGCAGCGTAGTTCCTGCAACTAATGAAAAACTGTTTTTT	CASSVVPATNEKLFF
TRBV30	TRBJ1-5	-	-	TGTGCCTCTGGGCGGGAGAGCAATCAGCCCCAGCATTTT	CASGRESNQPQHF
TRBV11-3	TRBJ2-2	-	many	TGTGCCAGCCAGGCTAACACCGGGGAGCTGTTTTTT	CASQANTGELFF
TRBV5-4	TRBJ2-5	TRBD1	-	TGTGCCAGCAGGTTGGACAGGGATGAGACCCAGTACTTC	CASRLDRDETQYF
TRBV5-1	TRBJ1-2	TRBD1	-	TGCGCCAGCAGCTCCAACAGGGGCGACTATGGCTACACCTTC	CASSSNRGDYGYTF
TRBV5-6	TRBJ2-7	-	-	TGTGCCAGCACCAGGGGTTCCTACGAGCAGTACTTC	CASTRGSYEQYF
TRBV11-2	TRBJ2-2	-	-	TGTGCCAGCAGCTTAGTTAGGAGTACCGGGGAGCTGTTTTTT	CASSLVRSTGELFF
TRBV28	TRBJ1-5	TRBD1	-	TGTGCCAGCCTGACAGGGTTTCAGGGTCAGCCCCAGCATTTT	CASLTGFQGQPQHF
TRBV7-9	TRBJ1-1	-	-	TGTGCCAGCAGCCCCGCCGGGATATTCATGAACACTGAAGCTTTCTTT	CASSPAGIFMNTEAFF
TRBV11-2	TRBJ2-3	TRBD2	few	TGTGCCAGCAGCTTTAGCGGGAGCACGCGCACAGATACGCAGTATTTT	CASSFSGSTRTDTQYF
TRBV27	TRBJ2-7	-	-	TGTGCCAGCAGTTTAGCATCAGGTAGGACCTACGAGCAGTACTTC	CASSLASGRTYEQYF
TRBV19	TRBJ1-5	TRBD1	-	TGTGCCAGTACCTTAAGACAGGGAACTAATCAGCCCCAGCATTTT	CASTLRQGTNQPQHF
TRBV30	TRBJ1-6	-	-	TGTGCCTGGAGTCGGGGAGACTCACCCCTCCACTTT	CAWSRGDSPLHF
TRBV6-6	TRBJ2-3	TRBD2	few	TGTGCCAGCAGTCTCCCCCTAGCGGGGGGGCCTGATACGCAGTATTTT	CASSLPLAGGPDTQYF
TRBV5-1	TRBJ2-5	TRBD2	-	TGCGCCAGCAGCTTGGGGAGCGGGGAAGAGACCCAGTACTTC	CASSLGSGEETQYF
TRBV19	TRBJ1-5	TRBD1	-	TGTGCCAGTAGTATAGACTGGACAGGGAATCAGCCCCAGCATTTT	CASSIDWTGNQPQHF
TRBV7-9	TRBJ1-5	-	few	TGTGCCAGCAGCTTAGAGACAGGCCAGCCCCAGCATTTT	CASSLETGQPQHF
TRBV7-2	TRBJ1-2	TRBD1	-	TGTGCCAGCAGCATGGGACAGGGGGGCTATGGCTACACCTTC	CASSMGQGGYGYTF
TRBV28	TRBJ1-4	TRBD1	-	TGTGCCAGCAGTTTGGGACAGGGGGCAGTCAATGAAAAACTGTTTTTT	CASSLGQGAVNEKLFF
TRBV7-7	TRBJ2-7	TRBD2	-	TGTGCCAGCAGCTTAGGGGTAGCGGGAGCAGGCGAGCAGTACTTC	CASSLGVAGAGEQYF
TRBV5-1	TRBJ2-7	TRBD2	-	TGCGCCAGCAGCCTAGCGGGAGTCTCCTACGAGCAGTACTTC	CASSLAGVSYEQYF
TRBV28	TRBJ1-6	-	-	TGTGCCAGCAGCCCCCGAAAAGGGGGTCATTCACCCCTCCACTTT	CASSPRKGGHSPLHF
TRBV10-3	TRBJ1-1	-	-	TGTGCCATCAGTGAGTTGGGAAGCGGGGTGGGAGCTTTCTTT	CAISELGSGVGAFF
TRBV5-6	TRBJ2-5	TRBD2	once	TGTGCCAGCATCCGGGGTAGACTAGCGGGAGGAGAGACCCAGTACTTC	CASIRGRLAGGETQYF
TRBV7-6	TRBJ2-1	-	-	TGTGCCAGCAGCTTCCTAGGCTCCTACAATGAGCAGTTCTTC	CASSFLGSYNEQFF
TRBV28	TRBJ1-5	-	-	TGTGCCAGCAGTGCACCGGGACTCAGTCTCTATAGCAATCAGCCCCAGCATTTT	CASSAPGLSLYSNQPQHF
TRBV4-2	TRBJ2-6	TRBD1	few	TGTGCCAGCAGCCAAGACGACAGGGTATACTCTGGGGCCAACGTCCTGACTTTC	CASSQDDRVYSGANVLTF
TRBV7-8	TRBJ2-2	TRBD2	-	TGTGCCAGCAGCCTGACTAGCGGGAGAACGGGATCGAACACCGGGGAGCTGTTTTTT	CASSLTSGRTGSNTGELFF
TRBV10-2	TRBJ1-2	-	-	TGCGCCAGCAGTGCCAATAACTATGGCTACACCTTC	CASSANNYGYTF
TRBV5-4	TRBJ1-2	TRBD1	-	TGTGCCAGCAGTCCCAACAGGGGGGGCTCCTCTAACTATGGCTACACCTTC	CASSPNRGGSSNYGYTF
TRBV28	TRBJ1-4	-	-	TGTGCCAGCCGGGGTAATAATGAAAAACTGTTTTTT	CASRGNNEKLFF
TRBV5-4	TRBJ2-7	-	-	TGTGCCAGCAGCCCACTGGACAGAACCTCTGGGGAGCAGTACTTC	CASSPLDRTSGEQYF
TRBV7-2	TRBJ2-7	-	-	TGTGCCAGCAGCCCCGAGGTCCCCTACGAGCAGTACTTC	CASSPEVPYEQYF
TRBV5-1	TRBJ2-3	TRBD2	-	TGCGCCAGCAGCTTGTTGGCGGCTAGCGGTTCCACAGATACGCAGTATTTT	CASSLLAASGSTDTQYF
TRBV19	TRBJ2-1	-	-	TGTGCCAGTAGAAACGACAGGTATAACAATGAGCAGTTCTTC	CASRNDRYNNEQFF
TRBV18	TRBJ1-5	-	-	TGTGCCAGCTCACCCCGACAGCCAAAAGGGGCCCAGCATTTT	CASSPRQPKGAQHF
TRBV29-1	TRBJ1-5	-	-	TGCAGCGTTGCGGACACCCTTAGCAATCAGCCCCAGCATTTT	CSVADTLSNQPQHF
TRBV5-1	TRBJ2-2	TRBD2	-	TGCGCCAGCACCAGGACTAGCGGGAGGGCCTCGAACACCGGGGAGCTGTTTTTT	CASTRTSGRASNTGELFF
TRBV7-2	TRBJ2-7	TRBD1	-	TGTGCCAGCAGCCGAGGAGACAGGGGTGGATACGAGCAGTACTTC	CASSRGDRGGYEQYF
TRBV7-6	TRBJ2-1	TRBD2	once	TGTGCCAGCAGCGACCGAGGCGGGGGGTCCTACAATGAGCAGTTCTTC	CASSDRGGGSYNEQFF
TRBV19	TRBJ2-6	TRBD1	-	TGTGCCAGTAGCGGGGACAGCCCAAGCTCTGGGGCCAACGTCCTGACTTTC	CASSGDSPSSGANVLTF
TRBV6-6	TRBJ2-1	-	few	TGTGCCAGCAGCTATAACGGGGGGCAACACAATGAGCAGTTCTTC	CASSYNGGQHNEQFF